These 6 T cell receptor beta chains share one sample of origin, sequenced in a study of cytomegalovirus exposure and HLA in healthy donors. Both 60 Vbeta primers and 13 Jbeta primers went into the PCR. Generated by immunoSEQ multiplex PCR, the TCRdb table keeps only in-frame clones and is missing some. The table shows some 250,000 clones, with 82% occurring only once. The sequenced sample consisted of PBMCs. All receptors come from a woman in her 40s in good health and CMV-seropositive.

The rearrangement links TRBV6-1 to TRBJ1-5; D is ambiguous. V shed 0 bases and J shed 7 bases, with 13 bases lying between them. Germline-derived CDR1 and CDR2 are MNHNS and SASEGT. CDR3 length: 15 residues. Here the CDR3 DNA reads TGTGCCAGCAGTGAAGCGTCGGTCCGGGGACAGCCCCAGCATTTT. Translated, it gives CASSEASVRGQPQHF.

V and J are TRBV6-6 and TRBJ2-1, with TRBD2 identical over 10 bases. CDR1 is MNHNY and CDR2 is SVGAGI in the germline V gene (reference sequence). The CDR3 loop spans 15 amino acids. Trimming at V came to 6 bases and at J to 5 bases, leaving 7 bases not matched to a gene. The CDR3 nucleotides read TGTGCCAGCAGCGATAGCGGGAGGTCGGACAATGAGCAGTTCTTC. Translating gives CASSDSGRSDNEQFF.

This chain joins TRBV10-1 and TRBJ2-5, with 16 bases fitting TRBD2. The J call may be incorrect, as the DNA end agrees better with TRBJ2-7. The germline V gene encodes CDR1 WNHNN and CDR2 SYGVQD (reference sequence). This CDR3 is 15 amino acids long. CDR3: CASSAGTSGRDEQYF. DNA for the CDR3: TGCGCCAGCAGCGCCGGGACTAGCGGGAGGGACGAGCAGTACTTC.

This chain uses TRBV6-5 with TRBJ2-7, with TRBD2 matching over 12 bases. Losses at the gene ends were 5 bases for V and 4 bases for J; bases not matched to a gene: 6. Germline V lookup: CDR1 MNHEY, CDR2 SVGAGI. This CDR3 has 15 residues. Here the CDR3 reads CASSRYGTSGYEQYF. The CDR3, as DNA: TGTGCCAGCAGTCGCTACGGGACTAGCGGGTACGAGCAGTACTTC.

V gene TRBV4-1 combines with J gene TRBJ2-7; TRBD1 agrees at 7 bases. The J segment lost 1 base and the V segment lost 5 bases, leaving 8 bases of the junction unmatched. CDR3 length: 15 residues. Per germline, CDR1 MGHRA and CDR2 YSYEKL. The CDR3 reads CASSFNRGQSYEQYF. The CDR3 DNA reads TGCGCCAGCAGCTTTAACAGGGGCCAGTCCTACGAGCAGTACTTC.

This sequence joins TRBV4-1 and TRBJ2-1; no definite D call. Looked up from germline, CDR1 is MGHRA and CDR2 is YSYEKL. The CDR3 is 13 amino acids. V was cut by 5 bases and J by 6 bases, with 11 bases left in between. The CDR3 coding sequence is TGCGCCAGCAGCTTCAGAAATTTCAATGAGCAGTTCTTC. The encoded protein is CASSFRNFNEQFF.